This T cell receptor beta chain came from a study of cytomegalovirus exposure and HLA in healthy donors. Trimming at V came to 3 bases and at J to 3 bases, leaving 2 bases not matched to a gene. Germline V gene lookup returns CDR1 SGDLS and CDR2 YYNGEE. This CDR3 contains 15 residues. TCRdb's copy holds only in-frame clones and misses some; the assay was immunoSEQ multiplex PCR. The sample yields 350,000 or so clones, roughly 88% seen once. The V gene is TRBV9, the J gene TRBJ2-2; 10 nucleotides align to TRBD2. The clonotype was recovered from a woman under 30 in good health and CMV-seronegative. The sample comprised PBMCs. CDR3 amino acids: CASSGAGGDTGELFF. DNA for the CDR3: TGTGCCAGCAGCGGAGCGGGAGGGGACACCGGGGAGCTGTTTTTT.